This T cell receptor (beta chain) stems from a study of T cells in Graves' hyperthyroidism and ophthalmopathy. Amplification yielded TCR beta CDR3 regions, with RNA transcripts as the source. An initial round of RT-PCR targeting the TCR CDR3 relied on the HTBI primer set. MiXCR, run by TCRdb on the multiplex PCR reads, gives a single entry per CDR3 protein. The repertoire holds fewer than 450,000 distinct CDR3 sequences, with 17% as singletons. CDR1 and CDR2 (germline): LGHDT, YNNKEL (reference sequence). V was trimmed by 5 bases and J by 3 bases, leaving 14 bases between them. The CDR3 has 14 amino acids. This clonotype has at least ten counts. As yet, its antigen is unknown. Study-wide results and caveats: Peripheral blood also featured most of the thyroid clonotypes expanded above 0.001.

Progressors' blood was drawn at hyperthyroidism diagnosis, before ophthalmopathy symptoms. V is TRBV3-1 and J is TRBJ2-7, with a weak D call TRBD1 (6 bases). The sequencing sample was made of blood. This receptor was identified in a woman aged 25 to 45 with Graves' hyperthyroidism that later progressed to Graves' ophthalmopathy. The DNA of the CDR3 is TGTGCCAGCAGCTCAGGGGTGGGAGACTACGAGCAGTACTTC. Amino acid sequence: CASSSGVGDYEQYF.